The source of this T cell receptor beta chain is a study of Ad26.COV2.S vaccination and SARS-CoV-2 variants (dated by TCRdb to the early 2020s). With regard to the full study: Vaccine-arm donors came from COV1001, a multicentre, randomized, double-blind, placebo-controlled phase I-IIa trial of Ad26.COV2.S in healthy adults. Dosing of Ad26.COV2.S was intramuscular, at either 5x10^10 or 1x10^11 viral particles, delivered as one shot or as two shots spaced 56 days apart. TCRbeta repertoire sequencing was used to assess the specificity and breadth of SARS-CoV-2-reactive T cell receptors after Ad26.COV2.S vaccination. A total of some 30 samples were included in the TCR-sequenced set, comprising some 20 Ad26.COV2.S vaccine recipients, 5 placebo recipients and 8 SARS-CoV-2 convalescent individuals. Trial participants were randomized into five groups of five, in which low-dose or high-dose Ad26.COV2.S was given once or twice, or placebo was given on both occasions. Throughout the experiments and outcome assessment, investigators stayed blinded to trial group allocation.

V gives up 0 bases and J gives up 4 bases, and the segment between their germline ends measures 5 bases. Looking up the germline V gene yields CDR1 SGHTS and CDR2 YDEGEE. The CDR3 runs 13 residues from the cysteine to the phenylalanine. The CDR3 DNA has 39 bases and is translated from base 1. The sample's treatment or condition label is to be understood as: about 20 received Ad26.COV2.S at low or high dose, single or two shots; roughly 5 received placebo; per-sample allocation not given. For vaccine and placebo recipients, repertoires were sequenced using samples collected on day 63 after the first injection. Between 29 July and 7 August 2020, Cohort 1b enrolled 25 adults aged 18-55 years at one site in Boston, USA. Ad26.COV2.S was a replication-incompetent adenovirus type 26 vector that expressed a prefusion-stabilized SARS-CoV-2 spike protein derived from the original Wuhan strain. Findings and caveats that apply to the study as a whole: Higher spike-specific TCR breadth was observed in Ad26.COV2.S recipients than in placebo recipients (P = 0.0014). Non-spike TCR breadth was comparable between vaccine and placebo recipients, consistent with the vaccine containing only spike. Substantial breadth of spike-specific CD8+ and CD4+ T cell responses was reported after vaccination. According to the authors, total T cell responses may have been underestimated by the TCR breadth and depth analyses. The study was not powered for comparison of responses between vaccine doses or regimens.

Note on this clone: What this receptor recognizes is not known. No base qualities exist here, and no much larger clone lies one base off it.

TCRbeta CDR3 regions were sequenced with the immunoSEQ Assay. After extraction, genomic DNA underwent amplification by bias-controlled multiplex PCR, followed by high-throughput sequencing. The original methods were these. Collapsing and filtering of sequences were performed to quantify the absolute abundance of each unique TCRbeta CDR3 region. Usable DNA was measured by amplifying reference genes present in all nucleated cells, and TCRbeta template counts were normalized to that usable DNA to estimate T cell fraction. Repertoire TCRs were annotated as SARS-CoV-2-specific when V gene, CDR3 amino acid sequence and J gene were exactly matched to a known reactive TCR set. The reference SARS-CoV-2 TCR set was derived from MIRA and filtered for enrichment in COVID-19-positive ImmuneCODE repertoires, a step that removed public or cross-reactive TCRs. Drawing on the MIRA antigens, annotated TCRs were analysed further at the level of specific ORF or position within ORF. Breadth was defined as annotated unique rearrangements over total unique productive rearrangements; depth was the summed frequency of those rearrangements. TCR breadth was compared between groups using two-sided Wilcoxon rank-sum tests. In its TCRdb copy, this immuneACCESS table keeps in-frame sequences only and misses some clones. Where compared with another copy, unresolved V genes explain less than half of these, and the others have no known cause. The V and J calls and the clone size are those of that table, but D and trimming were determined from the DNA. The sample table shows more than 250,000 clones, and around 87% are seen once. The ten largest clones add up to about 3.5% of the sample.

The rearrangement joined TRBV5-8 to TRBJ1-5; there is no confident call for the D gene. The receptor was derived from a person aged 18-65 years who received the Ad26.COV2.S COVID-19 vaccine or a placebo. The source material was peripheral blood, sampled in a trial of Ad26.COV2.S vaccine versus placebo. The nucleotide sequence is given as TGTGCCAGCAGCTTGGCCCCTAATCAGCCCCAGCATTTT. This translates into CASSLAPNQPQHF. Full variable domain (CDR3 extended with the reference TRBV5-8 and TRBJ1-5 proteins): EAGVTQSPTHLIKTRGQQATLRCSPISGHTSVYWYQQALGLGLQFLLWYDEGEERNRGNFPPRFSGRQFPNYSSELNVNALELEDSALYLCASSLAPNQPQHFGDGTRLSIL.